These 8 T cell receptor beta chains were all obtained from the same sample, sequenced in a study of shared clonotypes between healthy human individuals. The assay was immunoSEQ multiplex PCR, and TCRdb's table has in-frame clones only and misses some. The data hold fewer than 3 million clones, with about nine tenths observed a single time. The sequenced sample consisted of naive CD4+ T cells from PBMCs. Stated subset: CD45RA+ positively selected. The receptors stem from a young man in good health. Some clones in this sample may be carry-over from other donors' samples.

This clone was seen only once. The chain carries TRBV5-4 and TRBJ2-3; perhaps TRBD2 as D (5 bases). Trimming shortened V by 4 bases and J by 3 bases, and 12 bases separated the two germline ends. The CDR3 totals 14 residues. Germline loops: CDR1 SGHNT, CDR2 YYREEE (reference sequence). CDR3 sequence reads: CASSPRTGTDTQYF. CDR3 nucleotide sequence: TGTGCCAGCAGCCCCCGGACGGGAACAGATACGCAGTATTTT. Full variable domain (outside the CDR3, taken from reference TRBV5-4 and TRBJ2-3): ETGVTQSPTHLIKTRGQQVTLRCSSQSGHNTVSWYQQALGQGPQFIFQYYREEENGRGNFPPRFSGLQFPNYSSELNVNALELDDSALYLCASSPRTGTDTQYFGPGTRLTVL.

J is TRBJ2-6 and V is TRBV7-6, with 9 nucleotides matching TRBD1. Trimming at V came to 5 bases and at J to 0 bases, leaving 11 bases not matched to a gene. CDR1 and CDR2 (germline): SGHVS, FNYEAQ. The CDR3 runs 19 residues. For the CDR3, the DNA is TGTGCCAGCAGCGCAACTTGGGACAGGGCCATCTCTGGGGCCAACGTCCTGACTTTC. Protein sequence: CASSATWDRAISGANVLTF.

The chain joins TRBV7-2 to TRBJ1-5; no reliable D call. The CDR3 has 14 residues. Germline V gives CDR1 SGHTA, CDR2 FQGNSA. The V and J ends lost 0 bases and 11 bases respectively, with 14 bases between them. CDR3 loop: CASSLAGRTFSQHF. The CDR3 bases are TGTGCCAGCAGCTTAGCGGGCAGAACCTTTTCCCAGCATTTT.

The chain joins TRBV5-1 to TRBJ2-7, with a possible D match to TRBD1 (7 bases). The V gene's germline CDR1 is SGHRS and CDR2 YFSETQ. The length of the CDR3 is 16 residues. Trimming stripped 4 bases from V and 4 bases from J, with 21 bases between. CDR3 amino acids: CASSGGIDRVRYEQYF. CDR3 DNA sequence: TGCGCCAGCAGCGGGGGGATTGACAGGGTAAGGTACGAGCAGTACTTC.

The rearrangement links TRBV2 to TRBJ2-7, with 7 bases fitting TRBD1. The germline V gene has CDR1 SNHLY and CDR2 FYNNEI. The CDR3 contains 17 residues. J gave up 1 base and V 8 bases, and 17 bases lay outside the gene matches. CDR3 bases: TGTGCCAGCGGCCCGGGACAGACACATCGAACTTCCTACGAGCAGTACTTC. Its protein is CASGPGQTHRTSYEQYF. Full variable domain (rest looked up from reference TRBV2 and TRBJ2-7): EPEVTQTPSHQVTQMGQEVILRCVPISNHLYFYWYRQILGQKVEFLVSFYNNEISEKSEIFDDQFSVERPDGSNFTLKIRSTKLEDSAMYFCASGPGQTHRTSYEQYFGPGTRLTVT.

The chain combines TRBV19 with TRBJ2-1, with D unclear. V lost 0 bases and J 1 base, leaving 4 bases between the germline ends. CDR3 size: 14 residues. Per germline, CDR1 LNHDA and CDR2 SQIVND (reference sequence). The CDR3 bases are TGTGCCAGTAGTATAGAAGGGTCCTACAATGAGCAGTTCTTC. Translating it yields CASSIEGSYNEQFF.

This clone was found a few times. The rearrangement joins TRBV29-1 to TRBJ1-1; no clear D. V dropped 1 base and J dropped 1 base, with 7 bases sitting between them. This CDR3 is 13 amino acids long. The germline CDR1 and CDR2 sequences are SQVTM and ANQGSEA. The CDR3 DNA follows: TGCAGCGTTGAAGGGACGGGGAACACTGAAGCTTTCTTT. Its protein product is CSVEGTGNTEAFF.

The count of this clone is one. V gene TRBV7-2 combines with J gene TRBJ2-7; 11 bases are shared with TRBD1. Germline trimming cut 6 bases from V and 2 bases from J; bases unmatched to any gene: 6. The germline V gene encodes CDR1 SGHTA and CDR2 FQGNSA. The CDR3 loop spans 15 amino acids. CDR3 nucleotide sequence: TGTGCCAGCAGAAGGGGACAGGGGGTGACCTACGAGCAGTACTTC. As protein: CASRRGQGVTYEQYF.